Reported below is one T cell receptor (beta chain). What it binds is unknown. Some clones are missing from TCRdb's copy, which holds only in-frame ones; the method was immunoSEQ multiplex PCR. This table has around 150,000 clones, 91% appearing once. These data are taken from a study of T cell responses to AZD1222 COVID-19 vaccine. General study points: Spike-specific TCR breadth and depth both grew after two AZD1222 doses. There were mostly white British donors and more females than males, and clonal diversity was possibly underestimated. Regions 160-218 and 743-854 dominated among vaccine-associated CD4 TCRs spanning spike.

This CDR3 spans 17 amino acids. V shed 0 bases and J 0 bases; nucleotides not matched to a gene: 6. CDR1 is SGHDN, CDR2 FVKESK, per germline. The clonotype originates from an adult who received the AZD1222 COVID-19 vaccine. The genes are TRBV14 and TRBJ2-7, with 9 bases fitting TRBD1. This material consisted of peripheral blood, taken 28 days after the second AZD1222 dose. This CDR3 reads CASSQDFGTGNSYEQYF. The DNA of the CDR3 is TGTGCCAGCAGCCAAGATTTTGGGACAGGGAACTCCTACGAGCAGTACTTC. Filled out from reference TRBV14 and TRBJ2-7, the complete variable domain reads EAGVTQFPSHSVIEKGQTVTLRCDPISGHDNLYWYRRVMGKEIKFLLHFVKESKQDESGMPNNRFLAERTGGTYSTLKVQPAELEDSGVYFCASSQDFGTGNSYEQYFGPGTRLTVT.